This entry describes one TCR beta chain. This entry comes from a study of T cell changes during pregnancy in multiple sclerosis. Sequenced by immunoSEQ multiplex PCR; TCRdb stores in-frame clones only, minus some. The sample lists around 100,000 clones; roughly 90% were seen once. The CDR3 runs to 14 residues. Germline CDR1 LNHDA, CDR2 SQIVND (reference sequence). Germline trimming cut 10 bases from V and 5 bases from J; bases unmatched to any gene: 11. The chain carries TRBV19 and TRBJ2-1; the match to TRBD2 covers 7 bases. The source of this sequence is a female donor with multiple sclerosis, enrolled in a pregnancy study. This sample comprised peripheral blood, obtained after pregnancy. In DNA, the CDR3 is TGTGCCACCGTGGGGGGGTCCGCCGACAATGAGCAGTTCTTC. The encoded protein is CATVGGSADNEQFF.